The entry that follows covers one T cell receptor (beta chain) sequence. Its antigen is not known. These data belong to a study of shared clonotypes between healthy human individuals. Study context: The cohort comprised a couple of women and a few men. Their ages spanned 18 to 49 years.

Study conclusions and caveats: Non-shared clonotypes showed lower generation probabilities than clonotypes common to all four donors.

TCRdb keeps only in-frame clones here, not all; method: immunoSEQ multiplex PCR. The sample holds about 1.5 million clones, roughly 96% seen once. Germline V lookup: CDR1 LNHDA, CDR2 SQIVND (reference sequence). Trimming left V 5 bases short and J 1 base short, with 0 bases between. CDR3 length equals 10 residues. The receptor's source is a man aged 25-45 years in good health. The J gene is TRBJ2-7, the V gene TRBV19; D call uncertain. The specimen was naive CD4+ T cells sorted from blood. As for subset: CD45RA+ positively selected. CDR3 nucleotides: TGTGCCAGTAGTTCCTACGAGCAGTACTTC. It yields the protein CASSSYEQYF. The full variable domain, rest sourced from reference TRBV19 and TRBJ2-7, is DGGITQSPKYLFRKEGQNVTLSCEQNLNHDAMYWYRQDPGQGLRLIYYSQIVNDFQKGDIAEGYSVSREKKESFPLTVTSAQKNPTAFYLCASSSYEQYFGPGTRLTVT.